Shown below are 2 T cell receptor beta chains from a single sample sequenced in a study of vaccination and CD4 T cells after COVID-19. The study sequenced cultured CD4+ T cell DNA using the Oncomine TCR Beta short-read assay. TCRdb processed the PCR reads anew with MiXCR; each CDR3 protein has one entry. The sample shows under 20,000 distinct CDR3 sequences, roughly 51% of them seen only once. Regarding treatment: roughly nine-day PBMC culture with coronavirus spike peptide pools or control peptides (ViraFEST assay). Their antigens are not known. Material: CD4+ T cells from blood, cultured in vitro, obtained before SARS-CoV-2 vaccination. The receptors originated from a human donor who had recovered from COVID-19.

The rearrangement links TRBV20-1 to TRBJ2-1; the D is unclear. The CDR3 runs to 11 residues. Looked up from germline, CDR1 is DFQATT and CDR2 is SNEGSKA (reference sequence). The germline V and J ends were trimmed by 5 bases and 4 bases, with 6 bases remaining between them. The CDR3 DNA is TGCAGTGCTTCCCTGTACAATGAGCAGTTCTTC. Protein product: CSASLYNEQFF.

V is TRBV28 and J is TRBJ1-1; D is ambiguous. With 3 bases removed from V and 1 base from J, the gap between germline ends came to 9 bases. There are 14 residues in the CDR3. Germline CDR1 reads MDHEN; CDR2 reads SYDVKM. The CDR3 is CASSLGQRNTEAFF. The CDR3 DNA follows: TGTGCCAGCAGTTTGGGCCAGAGGAACACTGAAGCTTTCTTT.